The 9 T cell receptor beta chains below come from one sample, sequenced in a study of response to subunit inactivated influenza vaccine. One entry per CDR3 protein, called by TCRdb with MiXCR from the RT-PCR reads. Among 700,000 to 800,000 distinct CDR3 sequences listed, roughly 20% were seen once. The sequencing used PBMCs from blood, collected less than 6 days after vaccination. The receptors shown here come from a man aged 45 to 65 who received an inactivated influenza vaccine.

The chain carries TRBV6-1 and TRBJ2-2; 8 bases are a match to TRBD1. Germline loops: CDR1 MNHNS, CDR2 SASEGT. The CDR3 runs to 16 residues. The ends lost 5 bases at V and 0 bases at J; junction bases unmatched: 5. The CDR3 bases are TGTGCCAGCAGTCTCTACAGGGGGTCGAACACCGGGGAGCTGTTTTTT. Its protein product is CASSLYRGSNTGELFF.

This rearrangement joins TRBV12-3 or TRBV12-4 to TRBJ2-7; D perhaps matches TRBD2 (6 bases). The V end lost 5 bases, the J end lost 2 bases, and 16 bases lay between the germline ends. The CDR3 covers 15 residues. The CDR3 loop is CASSASAGWAYEQYF. The CDR3 coding sequence is TGTGCCAGCAGTGCATCGGCGGGATGGGCCTACGAGCAGTACTTC.

This clonotype appeared many times. J is TRBJ2-5 and V is TRBV12-3 or TRBV12-4, with a tentative D call TRBD1 (5 bases). This CDR3 region has 15 residues. Trimming removed 2 bases from V and 6 bases from J, with 16 bases in between. CDR3 in DNA: TGTGCCAGCAGTTTACAGGGAATCATTCCAAAGACCCAGTACTTC. It specifies CASSLQGIIPKTQYF.

The chain employs TRBV2 and TRBJ2-3, with TRBD2 as a possible D gene (6 bases). Deletions cut 8 bases from V and 4 bases from J, with 19 bases between. Germline V gene data show CDR1 as SNHLY and CDR2 as FYNNEI. The CDR3 runs 15 residues. CDR3 sequence (DNA): TGTGCCAGCGGCGGGGCCGTAGTCGTGGCAGATACGCAGTATTTT. It is translated as CASGGAVVVADTQYF.

This clonotype was seen only a few times. The chain carries TRBV11-1 and TRBJ1-5, with 12 nucleotides matching TRBD1. Germline loops: CDR1 SGHAT, CDR2 FQDESV (reference sequence). Trimming took 1 base from V and 2 from J; bases not matched to a gene: 6. CDR3 length: 18 amino acids. CDR3: CASSLGDRGQWGNQPQHF. The CDR3 bases are TGTGCCAGCAGCTTAGGGGACAGGGGGCAGTGGGGCAATCAGCCCCAGCATTTT.

The sample holds many counts of this clonotype. The chain joins TRBV12-3 or TRBV12-4 to TRBJ2-3; D is unresolved. The CDR3 is 12 amino acids. V was clipped by 5 bases and J by 6 bases, with 9 bases between them. The CDR3 nucleotides are TGTGCCAGCAGTCCCCCCCCTGATACGCAGTATTTT. Its translation is CASSPPPDTQYF.

The genes are TRBV20-1 and TRBJ2-3; 12 nucleotides line up with TRBD2. This CDR3 contains 17 residues. CDR1 and CDR2 from the germline V gene are DFQATT and SNEGSKA (reference sequence). J was trimmed by 2 bases and V by 6 bases; bases with no gene match: 12. In nucleotides, the CDR3 is TGCAGTGCCCCACCTCCGGGACTAGCGGGTAACACAGATACGCAGTATTTT. Translation gives CSAPPPGLAGNTDTQYF.

This clonotype was counted between two and nine times. This rearrangement joins TRBV10-1 to TRBJ1-5; tentative D call: TRBD1 (6 bases). CDR3 length: 14 amino acids. The germline V and J ends were trimmed by 7 bases and 5 bases, with 15 bases remaining between them. Germline V gives CDR1 WNHNN, CDR2 SYGVQD (reference sequence). The CDR3 loop is CASTYRVNHQPQHF. The CDR3, as DNA: TGCGCCAGCACCTACAGGGTAAACCATCAGCCCCAGCATTTT.

At least ten counts were recorded for this clonotype. The chain carries TRBV10-3 and TRBJ2-3; D uncertain. The V end was cut by 7 bases, the J end by 2 bases, with 10 bases between. The CDR3 has 13 amino acids. Germline CDR1 and CDR2: ENHRY and SYGVKD. The CDR3 spells CAIKGPDTDTQYF. CDR3 sequence (DNA): TGTGCCATCAAAGGACCGGACACAGATACGCAGTATTTT.